These 20 T cell receptor beta chains were sequenced from one sample in a study of response to subunit inactivated influenza vaccine. TCRdb itself ran the RT-PCR reads through MiXCR, one entry per CDR3 protein. The table lists 500,000 to 600,000 distinct CDR3 sequences, less than 8% of them singletons, with 10% to 15% in the top ten. The source material was PBMCs from blood, sampled 23 months after vaccination. These receptors were obtained from a man aged 50 to 69 who received an inactivated influenza vaccine.

This clonotype was detected a few times. The chain couples TRBV11-3 to TRBJ2-1; 11 bases are a match to TRBD2. This CDR3 is 18 amino acids long. Germline-derived CDR1 and CDR2 are SGHNT and YENEEA. J was trimmed by 3 bases and V by 1 base; bases with no gene match: 8. The CDR3 DNA is TGTGCCAGCAGCTTAGTCCCTCAACTAGCGGGGGACTACAATGAGCAGTTCTTC. It is translated as CASSLVPQLAGDYNEQFF. Variable domain in full (rest from reference TRBV11-3 and TRBJ2-1): EAGVVQSPRYKIIEKKQPVAFWCNPISGHNTLYWYLQNLGQGPELLIRYENEEAVDDSQLPKDRFSAERLKGVDSTLKIQPAELGDSAVYLCASSLVPQLAGDYNEQFFGPGTRLTVL.

This clonotype was observed at least ten times. The V call is TRBV7-2, the J call TRBJ1-6, with 7 bases that match TRBD1. CDR3 length equals 14 residues. CDR1 is SGHTA and CDR2 is FQGNSA in the germline V gene. The V segment lost 5 bases and the J segment 9 bases; nucleotides outside the gene matches: 7. DNA of the CDR3: TGTGCCAGCAGCCAGGGGGGACAGTCTTCACCCCTCCACTTT. Its translation: CASSQGGQSSPLHF. The full variable domain, completed using reference TRBV7-2 and TRBJ1-6, is GAGVSQSPSNKVTEKGKDVELRCDPISGHTALYWYRQSLGQGLEFLIYFQGNSAPDKSGLPSDRFSAERTGGSVSTLTIQRTQQEDSAVYLCASSQGGQSSPLHFGNGTRLTVT.

This chain joins TRBV29-1 and TRBJ2-1; tentatively, D is TRBD1 (5 bases). Germline V lookup: CDR1 SQVTM, CDR2 ANQGSEA. CDR3 length equals 14 residues. Trimming took 2 bases from V and 0 from J, leaving 8 bases between them. CDR3 sequence reads: CSVEIGDSYNEQFF. Here the CDR3 DNA reads TGCAGCGTTGAAATAGGGGACTCCTACAATGAGCAGTTCTTC.

This clonotype was counted a few times. The chain has TRBV10-3 and TRBJ2-5; 12 bases align to TRBD2. Looked up from germline, CDR1 is ENHRY and CDR2 is SYGVKD. The J segment lost 5 bases and the V segment lost 10 bases, leaving 8 bases of the junction unmatched. The CDR3 spans 14 residues. CDR3 amino acids: CATFLAGGAETQYF. As DNA, the CDR3 is TGTGCCACATTTCTAGCGGGGGGGGCTGAGACCCAGTACTTC.

On this clonotype: Relative to the germline gene, one junction end is altered; a read error may explain this. The V and J genes are TRBV5-1 and TRBJ2-3; tentative D call: TRBD2 (5 bases). The germline gives CDR1 SGHRS, CDR2 YFSETQ. The CDR3 has 14 amino acids. The CDR3 here is CAGSYTGFTDTQYF. CDR3 nucleotides: TGCGCCGGCAGTTATACGGGGTTCACAGATACGCAGTATTTT.

The genes are TRBV20-1 and TRBJ1-2; 7 bases line up with TRBD1. This CDR3 comprises 13 residues. Per the germline V gene, CDR1 is DFQATT and CDR2 is SNEGSKA (reference sequence). J lost 4 bases, V lost 5 bases, and 7 bases had no gene match. In DNA form, the CDR3 reads TGCAGTGCTCTGGACAGGCGCAGCTATGGCTACACCTTC. Translating it yields CSALDRRSYGYTF.

This clonotype was counted many times. V and J are TRBV11-2 and TRBJ2-1, with D possibly TRBD2 on 5 matching bases. V gave up 3 bases and J gave up 3 bases, with 15 bases separating them. Germline CDR1 SGHAT, CDR2 FQNNGV. There are 16 residues in the CDR3. The CDR3 nucleotides are TGTGCCAGCAGCTTGGTTCTTACTAGTCTCTACAATGAGCAGTTCTTC. Amino acids: CASSLVLTSLYNEQFF.

At least ten counts were recorded for this clonotype. The CDR3 DNA follows: TGTGCCAGTAGTGCGAGTGTGGACACTGAAGCTTTCTTT. Its protein is CASSASVDTEAFF. The rearrangement joins TRBV19 to TRBJ1-1; D unclear. The CDR3 consists of 13 residues. V lost 5 bases to trimming and J lost 3 bases, with 10 bases between them. Germline V gene data show CDR1 as LNHDA and CDR2 as SQIVND (reference sequence).

Many counts were recorded for this clonotype. This sequence joins TRBV18 and TRBJ2-1, with 7 bases fitting TRBD1. Germline V gene data show CDR1 as KGHSH and CDR2 as LQKENI. This CDR3 region has 14 residues. V was pared by 5 bases and J by 7 bases, with 8 bases of the junction left unmatched. CDR3 residues: CASSSQTGLNEQFF. CDR3 nucleotides: TGTGCCAGCTCATCCCAGACAGGGTTGAATGAGCAGTTCTTC.

In the case of this clonotype: A much larger clone differs by one base, so this may be a read error. CDR3 residues: CASSPERGLRYF. The CDR3 DNA follows: TGTGCCAGCAGCCCCGAACGGGGGCTGCGGTACTTC. V and J are TRBV3-1 and TRBJ2-7; TRBD1 or TRBD2 may be the D gene (6 bases each). Trimming stripped 4 bases from V and 12 bases from J, with 16 bases between. Germline CDR1 is LGHDT and CDR2 is YNNKEL (reference sequence). The CDR3 is 12 residues long.

The rearrangement joins TRBV30 to TRBJ1-5, with D maybe TRBD1 (6 bases). V dropped 1 base and J dropped 3 bases, with 10 bases sitting between them. The CDR3 consists of 14 residues. In germline, CDR1 is GTSNPN, CDR2 SVGIG (reference sequence). The CDR3 loop is CAWSADRFNQPQHF. As DNA, the CDR3 is TGTGCCTGGAGTGCCGACAGGTTCAATCAGCCCCAGCATTTT.

The V gene is TRBV10-3, the J gene TRBJ1-4; 8 positions match TRBD1. V was pared by 4 bases and J by 4 bases, with 2 bases of the junction left unmatched. This CDR3 comprises 14 residues. Germline loops: CDR1 ENHRY, CDR2 SYGVKD. CDR3: CAISGTGRNEKLFF. Written as DNA, the CDR3 is TGTGCCATCAGTGGGACAGGGCGTAATGAAAAACTGTTTTTT.

This clonotype was seen a few times. The J gene is TRBJ1-1, the V gene TRBV5-1, with unresolved D. This CDR3 is 15 amino acids long. The V end was cut by 0 bases, the J end by 4 bases, with 13 bases between. Germline CDR1 is SGHRS and CDR2 is YFSETQ. The CDR3 DNA sequence: TGCGCCAGCAGCTTGGTCGGGGTGCCGGGCACTGAAGCTTTCTTT. It codes for CASSLVGVPGTEAFF.

Only a few counts were recorded for this clonotype. The chain couples TRBV6-1 to TRBJ1-2; D might be TRBD1 (5 bases). Looked up from germline, CDR1 is MNHNS and CDR2 is SASEGT. Trimming pared 6 bases from V and 7 bases from J, leaving 15 bases between. There are 13 residues in the CDR3. The CDR3 protein is CASSRGTGGGYTF. As DNA, the CDR3 is TGTGCCAGCAGCCGCGGCACAGGTGGTGGCTACACCTTC.

This clonotype has just a few counts. Here the CDR3 DNA reads TGTGCCTGGAGTACCAGGGGGCCGGTAGCTTTCTTT. Translating gives CAWSTRGPVAFF. The J gene is TRBJ1-1, the V gene TRBV30, with 8 bases matching TRBD1. V shed 2 bases and J 10 bases; nucleotides not matched to a gene: 6. The CDR3 is 12 amino acids. Germline V gene sequence: CDR1 GTSNPN, CDR2 SVGIG (reference sequence).

This clonotype was counted a few times. The V gene is TRBV25-1, the J gene TRBJ2-3; no firm D call. Trimming removed 3 bases at V and 7 bases at J, with 5 bases between. Germline CDR1 is MGHDK and CDR2 is SYGVNS. This CDR3 is 11 amino acids long. The CDR3 nucleotides are TGTGCCAGCAGTGAGGGATATACGCAGTATTTT. Amino acid sequence: CASSEGYTQYF. The full variable domain, in which reference TRBV25-1 and TRBJ2-3 provide the parts outside the CDR3, is EADIYQTPRYLVIGTGKKITLECSQTMGHDKMYWYQQDPGMELHLIHYSYGVNSTEKGDLSSESTVSRIRTEHFPLTLESARPSHTSQYLCASSEGYTQYFGPGTRLTVL.

The V call is TRBV12-3 or TRBV12-4, the J call TRBJ1-2; 8 bases line up with TRBD1. The J segment lost 2 bases and the V segment lost 1 base, leaving 3 bases of the junction unmatched. The length of the CDR3 is 15 residues. The CDR3 reads CASSLVYRGNYGYTF. The CDR3, as DNA: TGTGCCAGCAGTTTAGTCTACAGGGGGAACTATGGCTACACCTTC.

The V gene is TRBV14, the J gene TRBJ2-6; no clear D. The CDR3 has 17 amino acids. Trimming removed 1 base at V and 0 bases at J, with 10 bases between. The germline V gene encodes CDR1 SGHDN and CDR2 FVKESK. CDR3 amino acids: CASSQGLVLSGANVLTF. The CDR3 DNA reads as TGTGCCAGCAGCCAAGGTTTGGTTCTCTCTGGGGCCAACGTCCTGACTTTC.

This clonotype has at least ten counts. The J gene is TRBJ1-4, the V gene TRBV19; D is ambiguous. Trimming shortened V by 8 bases and J by 4 bases, and 11 bases separated the two germline ends. This CDR3 region has 13 residues. Germline lookup yields CDR1 LNHDA and CDR2 SQIVND (reference sequence). CDR3 sequence (DNA): TGTGCCAGTGCCGACGGGAATAATGAAAAACTGTTTTTT. Protein sequence: CASADGNNEKLFF. Based on the CDR3 plus reference TRBV19 and TRBJ1-4, the full variable domain is DGGITQSPKYLFRKEGQNVTLSCEQNLNHDAMYWYRQDPGQGLRLIYYSQIVNDFQKGDIAEGYSVSREKKESFPLTVTSAQKNPTAFYLCASADGNNEKLFFGSGTQLSVL.

As for this clonotype: It may be a read error: a sequence one base away is much more abundant. This sequence joins TRBV9 and TRBJ1-2, with D possibly matching TRBD1 (5 bases). The CDR3 has 15 residues. From germline, CDR1 is SGDLS and CDR2 YYNGEE. V was cut by 0 bases and J by 4 bases, with 13 bases left in between. The CDR3 DNA sequence: TGTGCCAGCAGCGTAGGCCACGACAGAAGCTATGGCTACACCTTC. Translated, it gives CASSVGHDRSYGYTF.